The clone carrying this T cell receptor beta chain turned up a few times. The sample is drawn from a study of regulatory T cells in long-lasting Graves disease. Time point defined: persistent/refractory GD, antithyroid drugs over 5 years with positive TRAb. Scientists built the TCR library using RNA that was extracted from PBMCs. Sequencing libraries for TCR beta were prepared with iRepertoire HTBI primers and Arm-PCR of CDR3 regions. TCRdb ran MiXCR on the multiplex PCR reads and lists one entry per CDR3 protein. Among a few hundred thousand distinct CDR3 sequences listed, 22% were seen once. CDR3 size: 12 residues. CDR1 is DFQATT and CDR2 is SNEGSKA in the germline V gene (reference sequence). The germline V and J ends were trimmed by 5 bases and 6 bases, with 14 bases remaining between them.

The chain carries TRBV20-1 and TRBJ2-7; D possibly uses TRBD1 or TRBD2 (5 bases each). The clonotype originates from a female donor with Graves disease. Sequences were derived from peripheral blood mononuclear cells (PBMCs), sampled when the disease was refractory, from a patient treated with antithyroid drugs. DNA of the CDR3: TGCAGTGCTCCACGGGAAAGGGGCGAGCAGTACTTC. It codes for CSAPRERGEQYF.